The 4 T cell receptor beta chains presented below share a single source sample, sequenced in a study of T cell responses to AZD1222 COVID-19 vaccine. TCRdb keeps only in-frame clones here, not all; method: immunoSEQ multiplex PCR. The table shows 160,000 or so clones, with approximately 91% occurring only once. The material was peripheral blood, obtained after recovery from COVID-19. The receptors derive from an adult who had recovered from COVID-19.

This clone was counted a single time. The chain joins TRBV4-2 to TRBJ1-2; D call uncertain. This CDR3 region has 15 residues. The germline V gene encodes CDR1 LGHNA and CDR2 YNFKEQ. The V and J ends lost 0 bases and 2 bases respectively, with 10 bases between them. The CDR3 spells CASSQDRGQNYGYTF. The CDR3 nucleotides read TGTGCCAGCAGCCAAGATCGGGGTCAGAACTATGGCTACACCTTC.

This clone occurred once. This chain uses TRBV5-1 with TRBJ1-2, with TRBD1 as a possible D gene (6 bases). V lost 4 bases, J lost 6 bases, and 16 bases lay in between. Germline-derived CDR1 and CDR2 are SGHRS and YFSETQ. There are 14 residues in the CDR3. This chain's CDR3 is CASSLDRPRDGYTF. The CDR3 DNA is TGCGCCAGCAGCCTCGACAGGCCCAGGGATGGCTACACCTTC.

The chain is built from TRBV10-1 and TRBJ2-7, with 11 nucleotides matching TRBD1. The CDR3 loop spans 13 amino acids. The germline V gene encodes CDR1 WNHNN and CDR2 SYGVQD (reference sequence). V gave up 6 bases and J gave up 4 bases; unmatched junction bases: 2. The CDR3 here is CASSRDRGYEQYF. CDR3 DNA: TGCGCCAGCAGCCGGGACAGGGGGTACGAGCAGTACTTC.

The V call is TRBV4-2, the J call TRBJ1-3; possible D gene TRBD1, 5 bases. Looked up from germline, CDR1 is LGHNA and CDR2 is YNFKEQ. The CDR3 spans 21 residues. V dropped 0 bases and J dropped 1 base, with 25 bases sitting between them. The CDR3 region has the DNA TGTGCCAGCAGCCAAGAGCTCGGGGGGGACGGCAGACTCACTTCTGGAAACACCATATATTTT. This codes for CASSQELGGDGRLTSGNTIYF.